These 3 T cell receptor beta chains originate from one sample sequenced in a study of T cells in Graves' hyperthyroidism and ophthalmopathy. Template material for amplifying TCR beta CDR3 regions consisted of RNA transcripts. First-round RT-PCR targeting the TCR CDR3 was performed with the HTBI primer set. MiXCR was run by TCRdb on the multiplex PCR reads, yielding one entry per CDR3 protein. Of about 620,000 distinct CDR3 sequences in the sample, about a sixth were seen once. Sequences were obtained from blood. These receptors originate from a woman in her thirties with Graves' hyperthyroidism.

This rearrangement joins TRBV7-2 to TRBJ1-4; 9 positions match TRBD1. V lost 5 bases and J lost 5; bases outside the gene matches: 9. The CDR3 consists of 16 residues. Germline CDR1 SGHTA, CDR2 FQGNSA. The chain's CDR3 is CASSPPAGQGNEKLFF. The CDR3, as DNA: TGTGCCAGCAGCCCTCCGGCGGGACAGGGAAATGAAAAACTGTTTTTT.

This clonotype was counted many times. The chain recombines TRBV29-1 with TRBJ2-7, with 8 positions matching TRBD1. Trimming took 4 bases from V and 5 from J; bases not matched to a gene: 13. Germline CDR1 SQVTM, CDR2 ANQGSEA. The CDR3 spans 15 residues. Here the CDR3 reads CSVVFRFGQGDEQYF. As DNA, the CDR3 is TGCAGCGTTGTATTTAGGTTCGGACAGGGCGACGAGCAGTACTTC.

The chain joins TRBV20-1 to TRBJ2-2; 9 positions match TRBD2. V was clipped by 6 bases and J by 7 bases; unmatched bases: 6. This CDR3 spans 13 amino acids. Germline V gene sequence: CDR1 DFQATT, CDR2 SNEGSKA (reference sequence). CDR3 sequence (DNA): TGCAGTGCCAGCGGGAGGATCGGCGGGGAGCTGTTTTTT. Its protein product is CSASGRIGGELFF.